Listed below are T cell receptor beta chains from one sample, sequenced in a study of blood T cell repertoires in COVID-19. TCRdb keeps only in-frame clones here, not all; method: immunoSEQ multiplex PCR. The sample consists of approximately 100,000 clones, around 89% of them appearing once. Sequenced sample: peripheral blood. These receptors all come from a human donor in a cohort sampled during active COVID-19. The conserved cysteine and the conserved F or W are not part of the CDR3 here.

V gene	J gene	CDR3 protein
TRBV5-4	TRBJ2-2	ASSSLEAGELF
TRBV12-5	TRBJ1-2	ASGSGPRARANYGYT
TRBV12-3/TRBV12-4	TRBJ2-7	ASSPTGAYEQY
TRBV7-8	TRBJ2-4	ASSPEGWGPENIQY
TRBV9	TRBJ1-1	ASSVVSTGNTEAF
TRBV3-1/TRBV3-2	TRBJ2-5	ASSQLAGETQY
TRBV19	TRBJ2-2	ASSMGQGVVTGELF
TRBV7-8	TRBJ1-5	ASSRGTVTPNQPQH
TRBV10-2	TRBJ2-7	ASSGSYEQY
TRBV12-5	TRBJ1-4	ASGPGQGDEKLF
TRBV20-1	TRBJ1-5	SASLKPGSNQPQH
TRBV9	TRBJ2-3	ASSVAGVTDTQY
TRBV19	TRBJ2-2	ASSIGGAGELF
TRBV7-9	TRBJ2-3	ASSLSAGGPSDTQY
TRBV5-1	TRBJ2-1	ASSASVGEQF
TRBV6-5	TRBJ2-1	ASSPDRRSTNEQF
TRBV12-3/TRBV12-4	TRBJ2-2	ASSPDTGELF
TRBV24-1	TRBJ1-1	ATVGDRGEAF
TRBV4-1	TRBJ2-1	ASSQGLAQSSYNEQF
TRBV6-4	TRBJ2-1	ASSDRAGGNNEQF
TRBV7-3	TRBJ2-3	ASSQAGGSTDTQY
TRBV27	TRBJ1-3	ASSSSGLRNTIY
TRBV5-1	TRBJ2-7	ASSLDPGNYEQY
TRBV14	TRBJ1-1	ASSQVAGSEAF
TRBV9	TRBJ2-3	ASDNSGRGADTQY
TRBV6-1	TRBJ2-7	ASGASGGTATITYEQY
TRBV5-5	TRBJ1-5	ASSLVSLRGQPQH
TRBV6-5	TRBJ2-5	ASSYSLGTGSRTQY
TRBV7-8	TRBJ1-1	ASSGQGMNTEAF
TRBV4-1	TRBJ1-4	ASSQDGSGVREKLF
TRBV24-1	TRBJ2-3	ATSDFQRGSPPGTDTQY
TRBV14	TRBJ1-1	ASSQEPRTRRAEAF
TRBV15	TRBJ2-1	ATSRGDNEQF
TRBV29-1	TRBJ1-3	SVETGGNTIY
TRBV6-5	TRBJ2-5	ASLRRGETQY
TRBV4-1	TRBJ2-6	ASSQGPLAGGRPGANVLT
TRBV7-2	TRBJ2-3	ASGASGRSSDTQY
TRBV5-1	TRBJ1-1	ASSPRTDPNTEAF
TRBV7-3	TRBJ1-1	ASSPQGANTEAF
TRBV7-7	TRBJ2-2	ASSYRIPGLAGVGTGELF
TRBV3-1/TRBV3-2	TRBJ2-7	ASSPERDSYEQY
TRBV19	TRBJ1-2	ASSIGRTQGYT
TRBV29-1	TRBJ1-1	SVGSRMTRNTEAF
TRBV6-6	TRBJ2-7	ASSYPPAGGIEQY
TRBV14	TRBJ1-1	ASSQLRGRDTEAF